This T cell receptor (beta chain) stems from a study of shared clonotypes between healthy human individuals. For this clone: The target antigen is unknown.

Naive CD8 cells, CD45RO-negative and positively selected for CCR7, excluded terminally differentiated effector memory CD45RA+ cells. Germline V gives CDR1 MDHEN, CDR2 SYDVKM. This CDR3 has 14 amino acids. Trimming pared 6 bases from V and 1 base from J, leaving 10 bases between. In the study's own analysis: ImmunoSEQ only sent back junction sequences with no quality scores, so filtering was done differently. Using immunoSEQ multiplex PCR, the repertoire was profiled, and TCRdb retains in-frame clones only, with some absent. That table gives V, J and clone size, and the DNA gave D and trimming. The data contain some 2,100,000 clones, 90% to 95% of them singletons. Whole-study findings and limits: Naive subsets usually exceeded memory subsets in estimated richness.

V and J are TRBV28 and TRBJ1-5; no definite D call. The sample comprised naive CD8+ T cells from PBMCs. The source of this sequence is a man aged 18-30 years in good health. Some clones in this sample may be carry-over from other donors' samples. CDR3 in DNA: TGTGCCAGCAGCCACCCGAGCAGCAATCAGCCCCAGCATTTT. Translating gives CASSHPSSNQPQHF.